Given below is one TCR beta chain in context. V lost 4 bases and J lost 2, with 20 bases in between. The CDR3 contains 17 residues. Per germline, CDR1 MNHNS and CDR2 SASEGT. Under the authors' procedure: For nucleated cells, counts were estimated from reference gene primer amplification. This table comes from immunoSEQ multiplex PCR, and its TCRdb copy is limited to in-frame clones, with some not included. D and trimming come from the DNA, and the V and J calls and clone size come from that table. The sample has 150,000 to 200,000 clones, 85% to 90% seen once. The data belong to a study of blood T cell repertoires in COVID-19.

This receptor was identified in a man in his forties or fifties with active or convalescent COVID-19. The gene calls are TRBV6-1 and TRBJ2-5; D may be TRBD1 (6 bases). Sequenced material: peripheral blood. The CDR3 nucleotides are TGTGCCAGCAGTGGCCAAGCCTCGGACAGAAGACAAGAGACCCAGTACTTC. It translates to CASSGQASDRRQETQYF.